This T cell receptor (delta chain) was profiled in a study of gamma-delta chains in newborns, infants, children. This CDR3 comprises 14 residues. The V segment lost 3 bases and the J segment 5 bases; nucleotides outside the gene matches: 4. CDR1 and CDR2 from the germline V gene are GEAIGNYY and EKD. This clone is labeled as medium-sized. Other DNA sequences in this specimen translate into the identical CDR3. TCRdb re-called clones from the reads using CATT. Of about 6,100 delta-chain clones in the sample, more than 1.5% were seen once. Material for sequencing was blood. This chain connects TRDV2 to TRDJ2, with 8 bases fitting TRDD3. The sequence was obtained from a child who was a newborn, infant or young child, either healthy, febrile or measles-vaccinated (not recorded which). The CDR3 sequence: CACDLLGATAQLFF. The CDR3 DNA sequence: TGTGCCTGTGACTTACTGGGGGCTACAGCACAACTCTTCTTT.